A selection of T cell receptor beta chains follows, all from one sample in a study of TIL therapy for anti-PD-1-resistant metastatic lung cancer. Produced via immunoSEQ multiplex PCR; TCRdb's table is partial and in-frame only. The table includes about 60,000 clones, around 87% detected once. This specimen consisted of blood, obtained at baseline. Receptors originate from a person aged 25-85 years with non-small cell lung cancer. Both conserved end residues are trimmed from each CDR3. The D gene is left open where the match is weak.

TRBV27,-,ASGPGGSGNTIY
TRBV7-3,TRBD2,ASSKLATTDTQY
TRBV28,-,ASSLGGALETQY
TRBV7-2,TRBD1,ASNIEGQDYYSSYEQY
TRBV5-4,-,ASSSARDGEETQY
TRBV5-3,-,ARSMWTYSGNTIY
TRBV7-2,-,ASSLFQATYEQY
TRBV7-8,-,ASSFSGQGYEQY
TRBV5-6,-,ASSLSSGNTEAF
TRBV7-9,TRBD1,ASSVGTGGNTGELF
TRBV7-9,TRBD2,ASRQSSGRWDTQY
TRBV5-1,TRBD1,ASSYGTGSNTEAF
TRBV5-4,TRBD1,AACEDRGYEQY
TRBV7-3,-,ASSLPGDGELF
TRBV7-9,-,ASSPSGTDTQY
TRBV27,-,ASSWSGVANYGYT
TRBV6-4,TRBD1,ASSDTPGQGGRTF
TRBV27,-,ASSLGSNQPQH
TRBV30,-,AWSTGAHLNEQF
TRBV25-1,-,ASSEESPQRDTQY
TRBV7-6,TRBD1,ASSSDRVSTSGANVLT
TRBV19,TRBD2,ASSFGLAGASTDTQY
TRBV19,TRBD2,ASTFSGGTDTQY
TRBV6-1,TRBD2,ASSEASGGGTQY
TRBV28,TRBD1,ASRSAGTGGYEQY
TRBV6-5,-,ASTDPDLDNEQF
TRBV13,-,ASSLGTANTEAF
TRBV11-2,-,ASTNPPWRTEAF
TRBV27,TRBD1,ASSRLPGQGFDNEQF
TRBV11-2,-,ASSLSDRLSMNTEAF
TRBV2,-,ASSAIASTDTQY
TRBV7-8,TRBD2,ASSLPAAGGPNEQF
TRBV7-2,-,ASSLGGNRGYT
TRBV5-1,TRBD2,ASSFGTSGGASTDTQY
TRBV2,TRBD2,ASSPGTSGYNEQF
TRBV28,-,ASSPSSGSNYGYT
TRBV13,TRBD1,ASSLSRTGANTEAF
TRBV27,-,ASSVGPNYGYT
TRBV19,TRBD2,ASTPGLAGTRNTGELF
TRBV11-2,-,ASSSRDPSWQETQY
TRBV10-2,TRBD2,ASILREDYPTGELF
TRBV30,-,AWSVTVQETQY
TRBV14,-,ASSHLPGLSTDTQY
TRBV30,TRBD2,AWSLLGLGTGELF
TRBV5-1,-,ASSLLAGSTDTQY
TRBV6-5,-,ASSTLGGQRDEAF
TRBV6-2/TRBV6-3,-,ASSLGQTRLGTGNTIY
TRBV6-2/TRBV6-3,-,ASTPPGRASETRNQPQH
TRBV6-5,TRBD1,ASISGTGFYTEAF
TRBV7-8,-,ASKDGTETTGAKNIQY
TRBV2,-,ASRGPYYGYT
TRBV28,TRBD2,ASSFYAGGPRYEQF
TRBV5-1,-,ASSPGHGYGYT
TRBV10-2,-,ASRLDDFGEQF
TRBV18,-,ASSPPIGSEAF
TRBV2,-,ASRERYYGYT
TRBV4-1,-,ASSQEVQASGIYEQY